A single sample gave rise to the 9 T cell receptor beta chains below, sequenced in a study of shared clonotypes between healthy human individuals. Here immunoSEQ multiplex PCR was the method, and the copy in TCRdb shows in-frame clones only, minus some. The sample consists of roughly 850,000 clones, 90% to 97% of them appearing once. The naive CD8 population came from CD45RO-negative cells selected for CCR7, without terminally differentiated effector memory CD45RA+ cells. The source material was naive CD8+ T cells sorted from blood. The receptor set was obtained from a man younger than 40 in good health.

The chain combines TRBV11-2 with TRBJ2-5; perhaps TRBD1 as D (5 bases). The CDR3 length is 15 residues. Germline lookup yields CDR1 SGHAT and CDR2 FQNNGV. Between the trimmed V and J ends, which lost 5 bases and 4 bases, there was a span of 17 bases. The chain's CDR3 is CASSTWGVQGETQYF. The CDR3 nucleotides are TGTGCCAGCAGCACTTGGGGCGTCCAGGGAGAGACCCAGTACTTC.

V is TRBV29-1 and J is TRBJ2-2, with a tentative D call TRBD2 (5 bases). The CDR3 contains 15 residues. V was pared by 3 bases and J by 1 base, with 12 bases between. CDR1 is SQVTM, CDR2 ANQGSEA, per germline. CDR3 coding DNA: TGCAGCGTTGACAAGGGAGAGGGGAACACCGGGGAGCTGTTTTTT. Translated: CSVDKGEGNTGELFF.

This clone was counted a single time. Other DNA sequences in this specimen translate into the identical CDR3. The chain carries TRBV7-9 and TRBJ2-7; D perhaps matches TRBD2 (5 bases). From germline, CDR1 is SEHNR and CDR2 FQNEAQ (reference sequence). V was shortened by 5 bases and J by 0 bases, with 8 bases between the two germline ends. The CDR3 totals 13 residues. The CDR3 region has the DNA TGTGCCAGCAGCCCCGGACTCTCCTACGAGCAGTACTTC. Amino acids: CASSPGLSYEQYF.

This clone was counted only a few times. This rearrangement joins TRBV9 to TRBJ1-3; TRBD1 matches at 9 bases. The CDR3 runs 15 residues. V trimming: 2 bases; J trimming: 2 bases; junction bases outside the gene matches: 2. The germline gives CDR1 SGDLS, CDR2 YYNGEE. The CDR3 bases are TGTGCCAGCAGCGTGGGACAGGGAACTGGAAACACCATATATTTT. Protein: CASSVGQGTGNTIYF.

This chain joins TRBV4-1 and TRBJ2-4; tentative D call: TRBD2 (6 bases). CDR1 is MGHRA and CDR2 is YSYEKL in the germline V gene. The CDR3 runs 18 residues. Between the trimmed V and J ends, which lost 1 base and 5 bases, there was a span of 21 bases. CDR3 nucleotide sequence: TGCGCCAGCAGCCAAGTCGGAAGGCGGGATCGCCCCGAAAACATTCAGTACTTC. As protein: CASSQVGRRDRPENIQYF.

The V call is TRBV18, the J call TRBJ2-5; D is perhaps TRBD1 (6 bases). The CDR3 runs to 14 residues. Trimming took 3 bases from V and 2 from J, leaving 10 bases between them. Germline lookup yields CDR1 KGHSH and CDR2 LQKENI. CDR3 sequence: CASSPDSKQETQYF. CDR3 sequence (DNA): TGTGCCAGCTCACCGGACAGCAAACAAGAGACCCAGTACTTC.

This clone is a singleton in its sample. Additional DNA sequences in this sample encode the identical CDR3. The rearrangement joins TRBV9 to TRBJ2-3; no reliable D call. Germline CDR1 reads SGDLS; CDR2 reads YYNGEE. There are 14 residues in the CDR3. The V end was cut by 0 bases, the J end by 0 bases, with 5 bases between. For the CDR3, the DNA is TGTGCCAGCAGCGTAGCCGGGAGCACAGATACGCAGTATTTT. Translation: CASSVAGSTDTQYF.

Here the CDR3 reads CASSLRGPGQPQHF. The CDR3 region has the DNA TGTGCCAGCAGTTTGAGGGGCCCGGGCCAGCCCCAGCATTTT. The chain has TRBV27 and TRBJ1-5, with D perhaps matching TRBD1 (5 bases). This CDR3 is built from 14 residues. The V and J ends lost 3 bases and 7 bases respectively, with 13 bases between them. CDR1 and CDR2 (germline): MNHEY, SMNVEV (reference sequence).

The chain recombines TRBV6-5 with TRBJ1-2; TRBD1 is a possible D gene (5 bases). V was shortened by 0 bases and J by 8 bases, with 10 bases between the two germline ends. The germline V gene has CDR1 MNHEY and CDR2 SVGAGI. The CDR3 extends over 13 amino acids. Here the CDR3 DNA reads TGTGCCAGCAGTTACTCCGGGGACGAGGGCTACACCTTC. It encodes CASSYSGDEGYTF.